This note documents a single T cell receptor (beta chain) sequence. Many counts were recorded for this clonotype. Its antigen remains unidentified. No base-level quality is on record; no much larger clone is a single base apart. The data originate from a study of T cells in Graves' hyperthyroidism and ophthalmopathy (dated by TCRdb to between 2017 and 2020). For the wider study: Peripheral blood samples were taken at the time of initial diagnosis, prior to any treatment. The roughly 91 discovery patients were randomly divided into training and test sets at a 7:3 ratio. The paper describes TCR Vbeta CDR3 sequencing of roughly 130 peripheral blood samples, made up of fewer than 50 ophthalmopathy patients, 70 to 75 hyperthyroidism patients and some 17 progressor patients. Whether ophthalmopathy could be predicted prospectively was tested in an independent validation cohort made up of fewer than 20 hyperthyroidism patients plus 17 patients who later progressed to ophthalmopathy. A discovery cohort of around 100 patients, 43 with Graves' ophthalmopathy and about 60 with stable Graves' hyperthyroidism, was used to find distinguishing TCR V-J signatures. The study also compared thyroid tissue and blood T-cell repertoires from about six Graves' hyperthyroidism patients. After blood sampling, hyperthyroidism patients were treated with methimazole at a starting dose of 30 mg daily, and ophthalmopathy patients were treated with high-dose intravenous methylprednisolone. Points the paper makes about the study in general: A model built on a 13 V-J signature distinguished ophthalmopathy from stable hyperthyroidism, reaching 85% to 90% sensitivity and around 81% specificity in cross-validation and 80%/75% in testing. Most expanded thyroid clonotypes (frequency above 0.001) were also detected in blood, suggesting blood repertoires may reflect thyroid immune responses. During validation, the model predicted progression to ophthalmopathy a median of approximately six months ahead of onset, with roughly 65% sensitivity and around 72% specificity. No statistical method was used to fix the sample size in advance, and group allocation was not hidden from the investigators.

Amplification of TCR beta CDR3 regions was carried out from RNA transcripts. A first-round RT-PCR of the TCR CDR3 used the HTBI primer set with the Qiagen OneStep RT-PCR kit. A second multiplex PCR round built the libraries, followed by size selection and purification. Paired-end sequencing of the libraries was performed with 100 bp reads on an Illumina HiSeq2000. The source study handled its data this way. Raw data were processed with SOAPnuke, discarding reads with adapters, uncalled bases, mean Phred below 15, or no exact constant-primer or identifier match. COPE v1.2.5 was used to merge the high-quality paired reads, and each unique nucleotide sequence was defined as a clonotype. MiTCR v1.1 was used to align clonotypes to the IMGT TRBV, TRBD and TRBJ reference segments. The analysis was restricted to V-J combinations with a frequency above 0.0001, which together covered 99.2% of the repertoires. The TCS score was defined as the ratio of F50 (clonal expansion) to E x V (chaos), calculated using BLOSUM62-based TCRdist between CDR3 peptides within each V-J. Welch's t-statistics and random forest reduced around 550 V-J features to roughly 13, which were used in a naive Bayes classifier (R e1071). The public reads were reprocessed in TCRdb via fastp at Q25 and MiXCR, keeping in-frame beta chains. Merged by CDR3 protein, the rows form single entries marked with the most common genes and DNA. The V and J calls and clone size are TCRdb's, not the authors'. The sample table contains roughly 170,000 distinct CDR3 sequences; only one count was recorded for about 18% of them. Around 27% of the sample comes from the top ten.

Via the germline V gene, CDR1 is MDHEN and CDR2 SYDVKM. Here V drops 2 bases and J drops 9 bases, and the junction holds 8 bases not matched to any gene. The CDR3 numbers 15 residues from cysteine through phenylalanine. CDR3 DNA only is kept here, 45 bases in frame from base 1. Stable Graves' hyperthyroidism was defined as the absence of progression to ophthalmopathy over 18 months of follow-up. The hyperthyroidism patients were between 18 and 65 years old and newly diagnosed, with a disease duration of less than 2 months. Patients with uncontrolled infections, other autoimmune diseases, pregnancy or lactation were excluded. Diagnoses were established on the basis of clinical symptoms, serum thyroxine and TRAb, thyroid ultrasound, and orbital computed tomography. Ficoll-Paque density gradient centrifugation was used to isolate PBMCs from 10 ml of fresh peripheral blood. Total RNA was extracted with Trizol reagent, and quality was checked on an Agilent 2100 Bioanalyzer.

The TCR was taken from a woman aged 45-60 years with Graves' hyperthyroidism. Sample: blood. Recombination joined TRBV28 with TRBJ1-5, with TRBD1 matching 9 junction bases. The sequenced DNA is TGTGCCAGCAGTTTAACTGGGACAGGGTTACGGCCCCAGCATTTT. This codes for CASSLTGTGLRPQHF.